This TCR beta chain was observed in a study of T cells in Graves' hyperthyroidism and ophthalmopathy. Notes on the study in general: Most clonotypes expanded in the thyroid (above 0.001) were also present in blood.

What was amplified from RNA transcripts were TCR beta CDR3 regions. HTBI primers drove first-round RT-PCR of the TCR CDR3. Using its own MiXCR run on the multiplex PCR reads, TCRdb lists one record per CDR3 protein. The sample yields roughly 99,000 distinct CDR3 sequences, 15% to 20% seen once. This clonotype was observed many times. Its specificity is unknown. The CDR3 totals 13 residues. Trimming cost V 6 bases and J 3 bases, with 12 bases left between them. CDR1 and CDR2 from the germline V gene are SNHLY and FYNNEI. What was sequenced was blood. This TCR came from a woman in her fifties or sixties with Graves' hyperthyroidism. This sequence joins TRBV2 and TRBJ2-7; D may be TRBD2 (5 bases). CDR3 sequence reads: CASSAPGGYEQYF. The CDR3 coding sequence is TGTGCCAGCAGCGCGCCAGGAGGCTACGAGCAGTACTTC.